This T cell receptor (beta chain) was identified during a study of PD-L1 blockade in urothelial cancer. The overall study: Most patients, twenty-five of 29, were males with bladder-origin cancer.

The protocol was immunoSEQ multiplex PCR, while the TCRdb copy is restricted to in-frame clones and leaves out a portion. Among some 71,000 clones, approximately 88% were seen once, and the ten largest hold roughly 3.2%. Per germline, CDR1 SGHNT and CDR2 YYREEE (reference sequence). The V segment lost 4 bases and the J segment 8 bases; nucleotides outside the gene matches: 8. This CDR3 spans 14 amino acids. Sequences were derived from PBMCs, sampled around atezolizumab (anti-PD-L1) treatment. The receptor was isolated from a man in his fifties or sixties with urothelial cancer. The chain recombines TRBV5-4 with TRBJ2-4; 8 bases match TRBD1. The CDR3 loop reads CASSPGQGRDIQYF. CDR3 nucleotide sequence: TGTGCCAGCAGCCCCGGACAGGGTCGGGACATTCAGTACTTC.